This T cell receptor beta chain derives from a study of blood T cell repertoires in COVID-19. Study context: Both acute and convalescent COVID-19 samples were obtained from the United States, Italy and Spain.

The CDR3 is 16 amino acids. Germline CDR1 is SGHNT and CDR2 is YYREEE (reference sequence). Trimming took off 1 base at V and 8 bases at J, with 19 bases between the two ends. Assay used: immunoSEQ multiplex PCR; TCRdb lists only in-frame clones, some missing. The sample contains more than 250,000 clones, 70% to 90% of which appear only once. Recruits, aged about 18 to 95 years, lived in approximately 26 US areas. The origin of this receptor is a woman aged 40 to 49 who had recovered from COVID-19. The chain employs TRBV5-4 and TRBJ2-1; no reliable D call. Source material: PBMCs or T cells enriched from blood (not recorded which). In DNA form, the CDR3 reads TGTGCCAGCAGCTTGCCAGGAAACCTCCCCTCCTATGAGCAGTTCTTC. It is translated as CASSLPGNLPSYEQFF.